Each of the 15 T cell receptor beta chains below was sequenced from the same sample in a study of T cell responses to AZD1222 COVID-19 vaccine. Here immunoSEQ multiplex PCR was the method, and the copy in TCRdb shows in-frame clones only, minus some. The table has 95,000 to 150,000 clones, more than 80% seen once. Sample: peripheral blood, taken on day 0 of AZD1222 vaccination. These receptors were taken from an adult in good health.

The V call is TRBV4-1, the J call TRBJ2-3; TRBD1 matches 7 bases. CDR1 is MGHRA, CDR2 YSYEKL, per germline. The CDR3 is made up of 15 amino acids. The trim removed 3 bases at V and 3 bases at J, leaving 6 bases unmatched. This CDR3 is CASSHSTGVTDTQYF. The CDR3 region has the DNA TGCGCCAGCAGCCACAGTACAGGGGTTACAGATACGCAGTATTTT.

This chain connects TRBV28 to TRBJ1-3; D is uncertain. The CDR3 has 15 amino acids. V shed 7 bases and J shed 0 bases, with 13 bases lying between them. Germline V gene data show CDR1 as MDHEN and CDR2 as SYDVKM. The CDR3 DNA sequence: TGTGCCAGCAAGCGCCCGGGGAGCTCTGGAAACACCATATATTTT. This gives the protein CASKRPGSSGNTIYF.

The CDR3 coding sequence is TGTGCCAGCAGCTCAACTTTCCCTCACTACGAGCAGTACTTC. Translation gives CASSSTFPHYEQYF. V and J are TRBV5-6 and TRBJ2-7; D is unclear. The ends were cut back, 3 bases at V and 3 bases at J, with 13 bases in the middle. The CDR3 spans 14 residues. Germline CDR1 SGHDT, CDR2 YYEEEE.

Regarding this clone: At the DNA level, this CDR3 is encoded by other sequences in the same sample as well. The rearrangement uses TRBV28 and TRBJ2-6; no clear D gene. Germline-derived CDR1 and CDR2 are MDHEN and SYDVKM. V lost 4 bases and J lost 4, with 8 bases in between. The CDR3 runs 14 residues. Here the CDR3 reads CASSSLWGANVLTF. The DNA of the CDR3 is TGTGCCAGCAGTTCCCTCTGGGGGGCCAACGTCCTGACTTTC.

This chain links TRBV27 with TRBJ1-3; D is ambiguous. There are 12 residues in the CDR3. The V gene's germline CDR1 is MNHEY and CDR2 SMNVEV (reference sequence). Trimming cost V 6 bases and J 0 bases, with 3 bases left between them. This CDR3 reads CASRGSGNTIYF. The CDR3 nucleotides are TGTGCCAGCAGGGGCTCTGGAAACACCATATATTTT.

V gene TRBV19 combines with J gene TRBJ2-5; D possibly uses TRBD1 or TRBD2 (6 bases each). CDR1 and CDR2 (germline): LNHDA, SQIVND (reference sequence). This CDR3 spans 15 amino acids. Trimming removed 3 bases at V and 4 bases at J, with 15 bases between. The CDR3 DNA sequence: TGTGCCAGTAGTATTTTACGTGGGGGGCCAGAGACCCAGTACTTC. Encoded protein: CASSILRGGPETQYF.

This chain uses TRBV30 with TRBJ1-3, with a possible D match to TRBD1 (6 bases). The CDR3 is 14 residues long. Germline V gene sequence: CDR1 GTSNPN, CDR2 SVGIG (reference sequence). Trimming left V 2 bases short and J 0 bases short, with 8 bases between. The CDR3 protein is CAWSTGSSGNTIYF. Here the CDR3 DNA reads TGTGCCTGGAGTACAGGGAGCTCTGGAAACACCATATATTTT.

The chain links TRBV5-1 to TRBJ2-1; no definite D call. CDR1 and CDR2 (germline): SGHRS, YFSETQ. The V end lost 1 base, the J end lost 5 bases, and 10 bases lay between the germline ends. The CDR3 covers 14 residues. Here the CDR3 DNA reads TGCGCCAGCAGCTTGCCTAGTTTCGACAATGAGCAGTTCTTC. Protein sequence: CASSLPSFDNEQFF.

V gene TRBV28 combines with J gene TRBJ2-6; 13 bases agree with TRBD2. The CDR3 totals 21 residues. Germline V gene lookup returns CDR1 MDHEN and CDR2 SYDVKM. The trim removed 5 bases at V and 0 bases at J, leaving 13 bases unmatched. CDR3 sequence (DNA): TGTGCCAGCAGTCCCCTTACCGGGACTAGCGGGAAACGCTCTGGGGCCAACGTCCTGACTTTC. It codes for CASSPLTGTSGKRSGANVLTF.

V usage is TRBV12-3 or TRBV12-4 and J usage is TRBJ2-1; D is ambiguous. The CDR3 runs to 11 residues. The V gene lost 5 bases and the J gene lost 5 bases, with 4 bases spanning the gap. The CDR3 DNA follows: TGTGCCAGCAGTCTGGACAATGAGCAGTTCTTC. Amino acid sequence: CASSLDNEQFF.

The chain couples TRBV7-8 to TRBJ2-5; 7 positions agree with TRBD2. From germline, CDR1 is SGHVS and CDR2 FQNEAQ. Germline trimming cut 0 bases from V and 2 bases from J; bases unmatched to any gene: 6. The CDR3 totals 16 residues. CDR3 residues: CASSLAIQRGQETQYF. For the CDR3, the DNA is TGTGCCAGCAGCTTAGCGATCCAGCGGGGTCAAGAGACCCAGTACTTC.

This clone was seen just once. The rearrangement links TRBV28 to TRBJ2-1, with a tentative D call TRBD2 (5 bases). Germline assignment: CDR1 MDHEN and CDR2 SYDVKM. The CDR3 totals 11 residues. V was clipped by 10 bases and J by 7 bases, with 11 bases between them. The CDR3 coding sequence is TGTGCCACCTGGGGAGTTAATGAGCAGTTCTTC. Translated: CATWGVNEQFF.

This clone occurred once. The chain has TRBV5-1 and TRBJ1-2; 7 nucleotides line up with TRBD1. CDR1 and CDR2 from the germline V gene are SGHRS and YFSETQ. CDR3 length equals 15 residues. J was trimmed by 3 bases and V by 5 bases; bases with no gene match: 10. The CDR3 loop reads CASRKSTGTDYGYTF. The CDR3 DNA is TGCGCCAGCAGAAAGTCGACCGGGACAGACTATGGCTACACCTTC.

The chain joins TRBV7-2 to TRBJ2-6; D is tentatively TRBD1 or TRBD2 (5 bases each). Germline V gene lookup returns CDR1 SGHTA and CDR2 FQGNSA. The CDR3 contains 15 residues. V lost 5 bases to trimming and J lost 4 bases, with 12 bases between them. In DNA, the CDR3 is TGTGCCAGCAGCCTCCAGGGACCCGGGGCCAACGTCCTGACTTTC. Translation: CASSLQGPGANVLTF.

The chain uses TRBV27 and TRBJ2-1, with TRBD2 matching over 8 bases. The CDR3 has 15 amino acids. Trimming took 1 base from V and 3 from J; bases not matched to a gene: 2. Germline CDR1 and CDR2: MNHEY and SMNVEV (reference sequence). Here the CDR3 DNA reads TGTGCCAGCAGTTTATTCGGGGGGGGCTACAATGAGCAGTTCTTC. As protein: CASSLFGGGYNEQFF.